The 13 T cell receptor beta chains reported below all come from one sample, sequenced in a study of early T cells in non-severe SARS-CoV-2 infection. A single record per CDR3 protein comes from TCRdb applying MiXCR to the 5' RACE reads. The sample includes 40,000 to 60,000 distinct CDR3 sequences, about 10% of them seen just once. The sample comprised whole blood. The receptors were sampled from an adult who was a healthcare worker with PCR-confirmed SARS-CoV-2 infection or an uninfected control (not recorded which).

This clonotype was seen at least ten times. V and J are TRBV19 and TRBJ1-4, with D perhaps matching TRBD1 (6 bases). CDR1 is LNHDA and CDR2 is SQIVND in the germline V gene (reference sequence). Deletions cut 6 bases from V and 8 bases from J, with 22 bases between. CDR3 length: 16 amino acids. CDR3 protein: CASSRSSTGLGEKLFF. Written as DNA, the CDR3 is TGTGCCAGTAGCCGCTCCTCGACAGGACTTGGAGAAAAACTGTTTTTT.

This clonotype was recorded a few times. The rearrangement uses TRBV29-1 and TRBJ2-5; 9 positions agree with TRBD2. The CDR3 has 13 residues. Trimming at V came to 7 bases and at J to 7 bases, leaving 10 bases not matched to a gene. Germline V CDR1 and CDR2: SQVTM, ANQGSEA. CDR3 region: CSAPTSGGGTQYF. CDR3 DNA sequence: TGCAGCGCGCCGACTAGCGGAGGCGGGACCCAGTACTTC.

This clonotype rates as medium-sized. The CDR3 loop is CSVGTGNTEAFF. In nucleotides, the CDR3 is TGCAGCGTTGGGACAGGGAACACTGAAGCTTTCTTT. The chain joins TRBV29-1 to TRBJ1-1, with 7 bases lining up with TRBD1. This CDR3 spans 12 amino acids. Germline V gives CDR1 SQVTM, CDR2 ANQGSEA. J was trimmed by 1 base and V by 4 bases; bases with no gene match: 0.

In its sample, this clonotype was seen many times. The chain links TRBV4-2 to TRBJ2-7; D might be TRBD1 (6 bases). The CDR3 totals 14 residues. V was cut by 3 bases and J by 4 bases, with 13 bases left in between. CDR1 is LGHNA, CDR2 YNFKEQ, per germline. Here the CDR3 DNA reads TGTGCCAGCAGCCAGTACAGGGTGGGGTACGAGCAGTACTTC. Its protein is CASSQYRVGYEQYF.

This chain joins TRBV6-2 or TRBV6-3 and TRBJ2-1, with 13 bases fitting TRBD2. Germline CDR1 reads MNHEY; CDR2 reads SVGEGT. The V segment lost 10 bases and the J segment 3 bases; nucleotides outside the gene matches: 3. The CDR3 is 14 residues long. The CDR3 sequence is CATRTSGGYNEQFF. The CDR3 nucleotides are TGTGCCACCAGGACTAGCGGGGGCTACAATGAGCAGTTCTTC.

In this sample, this clonotype turned up a few times. This chain uses TRBV6-1 with TRBJ1-1, with 8 bases fitting TRBD1. CDR3 size: 14 residues. Germline V gives CDR1 MNHNS, CDR2 SASEGT. V lost 4 bases and J lost 10; bases outside the gene matches: 11. The CDR3 here is CASSGRGRLMRAFF. The CDR3 nucleotides are TGTGCCAGCAGTGGCAGGGGGCGGCTCATGAGAGCTTTCTTT.

This clonotype was seen repeatedly, ten times or more. V gene TRBV29-1 combines with J gene TRBJ1-2, with 10 bases identical to TRBD1. The length of the CDR3 is 13 residues. Unmatched junction bases numbered 4, after V lost 6 bases and J lost 3 bases. Germline V gene lookup returns CDR1 SQVTM and CDR2 ANQGSEA. CDR3 coding DNA: TGCAGCGTAAGGACAGGGGGGGACTATGGCTACACCTTC. As protein: CSVRTGGDYGYTF.

This clonotype was seen ten or more times. V is TRBV29-1 and J is TRBJ2-3; D is unclear. The V end lost 5 bases, the J end lost 2 bases, and 11 bases lay between the germline ends. Germline loops: CDR1 SQVTM, CDR2 ANQGSEA. This CDR3 region has 13 residues. As DNA, the CDR3 is TGCAGCGTTAAGCGAGGTTCCACAGATACGCAGTATTTT. This gives the protein CSVKRGSTDTQYF.

This clonotype was seen only a few times. The V call is TRBV7-6, the J call TRBJ1-2; perhaps TRBD1 as D (5 bases). Trimming took 4 bases from V and 4 from J, leaving 19 bases between them. The CDR3 spans 16 residues. CDR1 and CDR2 (germline): SGHVS, FNYEAQ. Here the CDR3 reads CASSSGQALQSYGYTF. The CDR3 DNA reads as TGTGCCAGCAGCTCGGGGCAGGCCCTACAAAGCTATGGCTACACCTTC. The entire variable domain, with the rest obtained from reference TRBV7-6 and TRBJ1-2, is as follows: GAGVSQSPRYKVTKRGQDVALRCDPISGHVSLYWYRQALGQGPEFLTYFNYEAQQDKSGLPNDRFSAERPEGSISTLTIQRTEQRDSAMYRCASSSGQALQSYGYTFGSGTRLTVV.

The rearrangement links TRBV24-1 to TRBJ2-1; 7 bases map to TRBD1. The CDR3 contains 15 residues. J lost 6 bases, V lost 2 bases, and 6 bases had no gene match. Germline CDR1 and CDR2: KGHDR and SFDVKD. CDR3 nucleotide sequence: TGTGCCACCAGTGATTGGGACAGCTCCCCCAATGAGCAGTTCTTC. Its translation: CATSDWDSSPNEQFF.

V and J are TRBV11-2 and TRBJ2-3; a weak D match, TRBD2 (6 bases). Germline values: CDR1 SGHAT, CDR2 FQNNGV. The CDR3 has 15 residues. The V gene lost 5 bases and the J gene lost 3 bases, with 15 bases spanning the gap. CDR3 in DNA: TGTGCCAGCAGCCAGTGGGGCGGGGCAACAGATACGCAGTATTTT. Amino acids: CASSQWGGATDTQYF.

In its sample, this clonotype was seen many times. The rearrangement uses TRBV30 and TRBJ1-1; maybe TRBD1 (5 bases). Germline lookup yields CDR1 GTSNPN and CDR2 SVGIG (reference sequence). The CDR3 loop spans 11 amino acids. V was cut by 2 bases and J by 6 bases, with 7 bases left in between. CDR3 DNA: TGTGCCTGGAGTCCGGGGGCTGAAGCTTTCTTT. This sequence encodes CAWSPGAEAFF.

The V call is TRBV11-2, the J call TRBJ1-4; 7 bases are a match to TRBD1. The CDR3 consists of 15 residues. After removal of 6 bases from V and 5 bases from J, the junction contained 9 bases not matched to a gene. Per germline, CDR1 SGHAT and CDR2 FQNNGV. CDR3 DNA sequence: TGTGCCAGCAGGTTTACCGGGACAGCGAATGAAAAACTGTTTTTT. Its protein product is CASRFTGTANEKLFF. Full variable domain (rest looked up from reference TRBV11-2 and TRBJ1-4): EAGVAQSPRYKIIEKRQSVAFWCNPISGHATLYWYQQILGQGPKLLIQFQNNGVVDDSQLPKDRFSAERLKGVDSTLKIQPAKLEDSAVYLCASRFTGTANEKLFFGSGTQLSVL.